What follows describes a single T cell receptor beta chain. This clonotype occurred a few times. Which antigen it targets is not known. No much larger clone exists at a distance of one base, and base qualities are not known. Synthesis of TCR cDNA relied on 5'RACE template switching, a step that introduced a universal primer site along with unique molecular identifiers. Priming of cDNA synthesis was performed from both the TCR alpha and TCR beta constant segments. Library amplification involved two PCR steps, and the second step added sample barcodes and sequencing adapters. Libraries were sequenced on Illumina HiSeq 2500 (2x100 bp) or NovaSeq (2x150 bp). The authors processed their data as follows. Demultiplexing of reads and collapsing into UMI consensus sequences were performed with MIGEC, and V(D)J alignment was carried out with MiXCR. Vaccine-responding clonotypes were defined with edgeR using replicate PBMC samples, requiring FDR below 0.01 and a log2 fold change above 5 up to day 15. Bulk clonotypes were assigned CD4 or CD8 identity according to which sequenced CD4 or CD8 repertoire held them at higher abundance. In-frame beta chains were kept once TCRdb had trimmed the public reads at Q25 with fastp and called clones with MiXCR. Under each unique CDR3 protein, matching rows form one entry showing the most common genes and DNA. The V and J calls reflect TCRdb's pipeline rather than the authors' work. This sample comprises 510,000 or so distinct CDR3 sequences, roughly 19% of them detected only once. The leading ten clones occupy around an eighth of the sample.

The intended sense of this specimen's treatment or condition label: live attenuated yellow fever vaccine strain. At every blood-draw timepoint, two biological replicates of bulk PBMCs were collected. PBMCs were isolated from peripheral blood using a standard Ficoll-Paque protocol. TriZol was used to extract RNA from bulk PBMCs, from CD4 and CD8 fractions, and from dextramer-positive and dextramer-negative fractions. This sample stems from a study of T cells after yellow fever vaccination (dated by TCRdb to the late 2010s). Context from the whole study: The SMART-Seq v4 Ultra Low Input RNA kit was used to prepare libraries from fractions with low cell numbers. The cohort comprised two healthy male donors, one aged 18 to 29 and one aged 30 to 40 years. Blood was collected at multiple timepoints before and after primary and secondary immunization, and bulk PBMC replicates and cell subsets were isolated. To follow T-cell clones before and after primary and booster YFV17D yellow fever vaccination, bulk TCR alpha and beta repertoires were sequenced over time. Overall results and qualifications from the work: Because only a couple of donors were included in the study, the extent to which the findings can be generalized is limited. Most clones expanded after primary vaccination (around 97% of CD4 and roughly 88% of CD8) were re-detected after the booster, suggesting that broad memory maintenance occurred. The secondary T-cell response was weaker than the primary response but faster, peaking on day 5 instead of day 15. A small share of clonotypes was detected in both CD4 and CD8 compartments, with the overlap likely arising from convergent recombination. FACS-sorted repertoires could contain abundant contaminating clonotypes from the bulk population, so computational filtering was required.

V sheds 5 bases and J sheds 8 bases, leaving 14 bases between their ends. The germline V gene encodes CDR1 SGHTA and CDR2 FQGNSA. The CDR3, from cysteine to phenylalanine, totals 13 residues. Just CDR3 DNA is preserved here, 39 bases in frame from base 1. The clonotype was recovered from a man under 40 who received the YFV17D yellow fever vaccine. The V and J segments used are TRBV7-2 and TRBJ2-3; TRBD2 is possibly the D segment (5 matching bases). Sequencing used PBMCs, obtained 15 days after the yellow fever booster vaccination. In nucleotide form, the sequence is TGTGCCAGCAGCCCGGGTGAGAGCGGTACGCAGTATTTT. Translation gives CASSPGESGTQYF.